What follows describes a single T cell receptor beta chain. Method: immunoSEQ multiplex PCR; TCRdb's copy keeps in-frame clones and lacks some. The table shows tens of thousands of clones, with about four fifths occurring only once. CDR1 SGHTA and CDR2 FQGTGA come from the germline V gene. Trimming removed 2 bases from V and 5 bases from J, with 9 bases in between. This CDR3 comprises 14 residues. This entry comes from a study of blood T cell repertoires in COVID-19. The rearrangement joins TRBV7-3 to TRBJ2-2, with D possibly being TRBD2 (5 bases). The sequencing input was peripheral blood. This receptor was taken from an older man with acute or convalescent COVID-19. CDR3 bases: TGTGCCAGCAGCTTAGGACGGGAAACCGGGGAGCTGTTTTTT. Translated: CASSLGRETGELFF. Based on the CDR3 plus reference TRBV7-3 and TRBJ2-2, the full variable domain is GAGVSQTPSNKVTEKGKYVELRCDPISGHTALYWYRQSLGQGPEFLIYFQGTGAADDSGLPNDRFFAVRPEGSVSTLKIQRTERGDSAVYLCASSLGRETGELFFGEGSRLTVL.